The subject of this entry is one T cell receptor beta chain. The data were obtained in a study of cytomegalovirus exposure and HLA in healthy donors. Germline values: CDR1 LNHNV, CDR2 YYDKDF (reference sequence). V shed 1 base and J shed 2 bases, with 15 bases lying between them. The CDR3 is made up of 17 amino acids. Researchers ran the PCR with 60 Vbeta and 13 Jbeta primers. The method was immunoSEQ multiplex PCR; TCRdb's version includes in-frame clones alone and lacks a portion of them. The data hold tens of thousands of clones, with around 80% observed a single time. The chain has TRBV15 and TRBJ1-5, with D unclear. The specimen was PBMCs. The source of this sequence is a man between 35 and 55 years old in good health and CMV-seronegative. DNA for the CDR3: TGTGCCACCAGCAGAGTTGGTTGGAGGGATGGCAATCAGCCCCAGCATTTT. Encoded protein: CATSRVGWRDGNQPQHF.